Listed here are 3 T cell receptor beta chains from one sample, sequenced in a study of shared clonotypes between healthy human individuals. Data came from immunoSEQ multiplex PCR; TCRdb stores just in-frame clones and leaves some out. The sample lists roughly 810,000 clones, approximately 97% occurring once. Naive CD8 cells lacked CD45RO, underwent positive selection for CCR7 and left out terminally differentiated effector memory CD45RA+ cells. What was sequenced was naive CD8+ T cells sorted from blood. These receptors were obtained from a young man in good health.

CDR3 residues: CANGGHTGELFF. In DNA form, the CDR3 reads TGTGCCAATGGCGGTCACACCGGGGAGCTGTTTTTT. This chain links TRBV10-3 with TRBJ2-2, with no clear D. CDR1 and CDR2 (germline): ENHRY, SYGVKD. This CDR3 has 12 amino acids. V was cut by 10 bases and J by 3 bases, with 9 bases left in between.

With respect to this clone: The same CDR3 also results from other DNA sequences found in this sample. V gene TRBV4-3 combines with J gene TRBJ2-7, with D possibly being TRBD1 (5 bases). CDR1 is LGHNA, CDR2 YSLEER, per germline. The CDR3 consists of 16 residues. Trimming shortened V by 0 bases and J by 6 bases, and 18 bases separated the two germline ends. As DNA, the CDR3 is TGCGCCAGCAGCCAAGATGGTGGTACAGGCGAAGGCGAGCAGTACTTC. This translates into CASSQDGGTGEGEQYF.

The chain employs TRBV6-5 and TRBJ2-7; 10 bases are a match to TRBD1. The germline gives CDR1 MNHEY, CDR2 SVGAGI. The V gene end was trimmed by 5 bases and the J gene end by 5 bases; junction bases not matched to a gene: 9. This CDR3 has 15 residues. CDR3 DNA sequence: TGTGCCAGCAGTCAACTGGGACAGGGGTTCCACGAGCAGTACTTC. This translates into CASSQLGQGFHEQYF.